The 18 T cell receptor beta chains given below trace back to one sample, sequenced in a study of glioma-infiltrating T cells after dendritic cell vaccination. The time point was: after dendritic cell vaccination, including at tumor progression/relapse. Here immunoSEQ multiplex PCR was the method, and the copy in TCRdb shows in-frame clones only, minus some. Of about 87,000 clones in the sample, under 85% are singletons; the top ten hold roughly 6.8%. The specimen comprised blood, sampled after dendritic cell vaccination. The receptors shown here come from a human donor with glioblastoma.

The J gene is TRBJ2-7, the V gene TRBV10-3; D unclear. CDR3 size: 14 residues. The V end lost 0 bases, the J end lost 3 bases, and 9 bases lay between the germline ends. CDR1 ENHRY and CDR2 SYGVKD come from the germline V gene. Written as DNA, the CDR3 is TGTGCCATCAGTGAGTCAGGCGGTCTCTACGAGCAGTACTTC. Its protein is CAISESGGLYEQYF.

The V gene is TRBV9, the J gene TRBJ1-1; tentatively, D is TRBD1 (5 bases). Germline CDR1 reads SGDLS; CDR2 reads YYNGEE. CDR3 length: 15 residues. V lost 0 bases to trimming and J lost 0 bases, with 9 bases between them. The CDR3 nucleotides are TGTGCCAGCAGCGTAGCTACAGGAGTGAACACTGAAGCTTTCTTT. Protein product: CASSVATGVNTEAFF.

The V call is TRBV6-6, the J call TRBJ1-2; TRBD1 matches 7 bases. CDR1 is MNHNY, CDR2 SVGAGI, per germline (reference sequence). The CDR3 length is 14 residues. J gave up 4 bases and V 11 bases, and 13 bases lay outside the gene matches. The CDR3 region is CAGQRAGGSYGYTF. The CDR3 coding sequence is TGTGCCGGCCAAAGGGCAGGGGGATCCTATGGCTACACCTTC.

CDR3 nucleotides: TGCAGCGTTCAGACAGGGGGCGCCGGGGAGCTGTTTTTT. Amino acids: CSVQTGGAGELFF. V and J are TRBV29-1 and TRBJ2-2; TRBD1 matches 10 bases. The J segment lost 6 bases and the V segment lost 5 bases, leaving 3 bases of the junction unmatched. Per the germline V gene, CDR1 is SQVTM and CDR2 is ANQGSEA. The CDR3 length is 13 residues.

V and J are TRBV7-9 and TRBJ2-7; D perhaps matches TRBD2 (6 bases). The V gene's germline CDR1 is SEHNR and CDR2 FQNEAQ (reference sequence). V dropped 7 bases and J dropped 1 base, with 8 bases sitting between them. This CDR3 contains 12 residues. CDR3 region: CASNRGSYEQYF. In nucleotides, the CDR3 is TGTGCCAGCAATCGGGGGTCCTACGAGCAGTACTTC.

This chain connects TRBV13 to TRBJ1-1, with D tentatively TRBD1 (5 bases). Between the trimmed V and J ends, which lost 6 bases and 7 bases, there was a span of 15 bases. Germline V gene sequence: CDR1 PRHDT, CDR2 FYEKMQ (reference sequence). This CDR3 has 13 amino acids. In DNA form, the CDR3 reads TGTGCCAGCAGTTCTCCAGGGAACCATGAAGCTTTCTTT. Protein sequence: CASSSPGNHEAFF.

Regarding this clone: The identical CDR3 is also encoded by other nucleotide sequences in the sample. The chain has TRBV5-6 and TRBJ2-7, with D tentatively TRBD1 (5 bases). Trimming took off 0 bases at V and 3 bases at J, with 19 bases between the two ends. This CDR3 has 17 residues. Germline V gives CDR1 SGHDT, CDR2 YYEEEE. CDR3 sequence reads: CASSLASFADRHYEQYF. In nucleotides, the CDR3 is TGTGCCAGCAGCTTGGCCTCTTTCGCCGACAGACACTACGAGCAGTACTTC.

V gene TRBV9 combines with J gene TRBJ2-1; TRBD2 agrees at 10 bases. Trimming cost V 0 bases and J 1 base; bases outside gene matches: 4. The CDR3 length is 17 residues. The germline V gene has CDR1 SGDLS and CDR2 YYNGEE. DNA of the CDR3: TGTGCCAGCAGCGTAGATCCTAGCGGGGGTTCCTACAATGAGCAGTTCTTC. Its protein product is CASSVDPSGGSYNEQFF.

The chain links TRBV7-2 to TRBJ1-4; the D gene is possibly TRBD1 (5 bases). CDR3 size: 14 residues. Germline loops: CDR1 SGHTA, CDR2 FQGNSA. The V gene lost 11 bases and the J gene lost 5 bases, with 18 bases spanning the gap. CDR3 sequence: CASARALYNEKLFF. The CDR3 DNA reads TGTGCCTCTGCCAGGGCCCTATACAATGAAAAACTGTTTTTT.

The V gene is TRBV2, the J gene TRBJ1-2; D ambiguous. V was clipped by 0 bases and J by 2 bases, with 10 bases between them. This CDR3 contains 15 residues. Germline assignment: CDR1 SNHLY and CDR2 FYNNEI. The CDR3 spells CASSEARSQNYGYTF. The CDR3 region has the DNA TGTGCCAGCAGTGAAGCGCGATCACAGAACTATGGCTACACCTTC.

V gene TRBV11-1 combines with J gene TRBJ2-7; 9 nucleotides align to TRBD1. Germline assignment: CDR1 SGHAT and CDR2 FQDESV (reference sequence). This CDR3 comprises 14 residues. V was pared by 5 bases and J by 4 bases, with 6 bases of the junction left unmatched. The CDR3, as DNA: TGTGCCAGCAGCACCGGGACAGGGAGATACGAGCAGTACTTC. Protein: CASSTGTGRYEQYF.

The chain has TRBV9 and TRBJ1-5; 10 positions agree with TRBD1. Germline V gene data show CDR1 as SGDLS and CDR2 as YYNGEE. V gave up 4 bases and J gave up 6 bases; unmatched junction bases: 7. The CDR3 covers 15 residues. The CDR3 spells CASSSGQGFSQPQHF. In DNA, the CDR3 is TGTGCCAGCAGCTCGGGACAGGGGTTCTCTCAGCCCCAGCATTTT.

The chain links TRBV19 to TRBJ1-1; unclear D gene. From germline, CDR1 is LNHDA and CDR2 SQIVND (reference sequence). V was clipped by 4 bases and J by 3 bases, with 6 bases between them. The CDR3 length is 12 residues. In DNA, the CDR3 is TGTGCCAGTAGTAACCGGGACACTGAAGCTTTCTTT. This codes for CASSNRDTEAFF.

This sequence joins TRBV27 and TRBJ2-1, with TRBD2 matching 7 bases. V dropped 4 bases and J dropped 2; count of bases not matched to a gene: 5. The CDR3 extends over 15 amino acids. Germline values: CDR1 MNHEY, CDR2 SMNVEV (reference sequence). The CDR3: CASSSGLAAYNEQFF. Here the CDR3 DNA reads TGTGCCAGCAGTTCGGGTCTAGCGGCCTACAATGAGCAGTTCTTC.

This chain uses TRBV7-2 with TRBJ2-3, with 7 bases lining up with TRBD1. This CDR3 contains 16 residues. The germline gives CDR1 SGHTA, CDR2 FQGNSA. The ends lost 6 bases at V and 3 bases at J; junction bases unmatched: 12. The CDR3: CASSHRGRSGTDTQYF. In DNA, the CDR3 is TGTGCCAGCAGTCATAGGGGGCGGTCGGGGACAGATACGCAGTATTTT.

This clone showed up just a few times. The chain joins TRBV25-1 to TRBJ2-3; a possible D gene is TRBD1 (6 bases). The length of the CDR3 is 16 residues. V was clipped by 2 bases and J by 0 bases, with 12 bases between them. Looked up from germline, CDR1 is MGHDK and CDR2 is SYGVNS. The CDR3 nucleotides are TGTGCCAGCAGTGAAGGACAGCATAGTAGCACAGATACGCAGTATTTT. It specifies CASSEGQHSSTDTQYF.

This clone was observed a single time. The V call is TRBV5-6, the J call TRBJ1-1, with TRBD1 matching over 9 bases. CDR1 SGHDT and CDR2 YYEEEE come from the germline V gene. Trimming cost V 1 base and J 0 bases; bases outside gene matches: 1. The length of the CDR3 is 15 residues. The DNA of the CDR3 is TGTGCCAGCAGCTTGACAGGGGGCCTGAACACTGAAGCTTTCTTT. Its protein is CASSLTGGLNTEAFF.

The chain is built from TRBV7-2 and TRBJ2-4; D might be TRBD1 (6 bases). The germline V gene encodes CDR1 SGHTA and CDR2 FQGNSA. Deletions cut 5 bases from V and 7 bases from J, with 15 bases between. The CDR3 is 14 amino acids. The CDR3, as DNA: TGTGCCAGCAGCCCGCAGGGGCCGTCCAACATTCAGTACTTC. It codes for CASSPQGPSNIQYF.